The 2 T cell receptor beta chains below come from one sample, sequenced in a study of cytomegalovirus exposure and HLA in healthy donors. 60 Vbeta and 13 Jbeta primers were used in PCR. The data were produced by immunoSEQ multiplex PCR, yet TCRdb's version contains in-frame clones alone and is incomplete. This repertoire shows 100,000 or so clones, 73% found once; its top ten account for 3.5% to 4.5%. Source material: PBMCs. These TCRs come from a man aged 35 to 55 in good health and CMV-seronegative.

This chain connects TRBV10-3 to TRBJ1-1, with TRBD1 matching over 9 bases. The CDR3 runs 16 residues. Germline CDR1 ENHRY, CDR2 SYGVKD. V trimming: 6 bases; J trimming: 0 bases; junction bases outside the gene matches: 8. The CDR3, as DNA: TGTGCCATCAGGGGGACAGGGCCTTCGATGAACACTGAAGCTTTCTTT. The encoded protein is CAIRGTGPSMNTEAFF.

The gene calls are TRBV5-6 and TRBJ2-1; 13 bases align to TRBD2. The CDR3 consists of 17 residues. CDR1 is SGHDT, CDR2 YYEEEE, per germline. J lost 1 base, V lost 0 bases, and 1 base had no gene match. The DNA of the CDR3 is TGTGCCAGCAGCTTGGGGACTAGCGGGGGATCCTACAATGAGCAGTTCTTC. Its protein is CASSLGTSGGSYNEQFF.